The subject of this entry is one T cell receptor beta chain. Its specificity is unknown. The record originates from a study of T cell repertoires in aging, cancer and after chemotherapy. Study background: The full dataset contained 8.5 million to 10 million TCR reads.

Study results and limitations: Immunological memory after chemotherapy cannot be judged from the repertoire data.

The length of the CDR3 is 13 residues. Germline V gene lookup returns CDR1 SGHRS and CDR2 YFSETQ. V was cut by 2 bases and J by 8 bases, with 13 bases left in between. Peripheral blood genomic DNA, not sorted cells or RNA, was the template. TRB rearrangements spanning V, D and J were amplified using mixed TRB-A/B primers. MiXCR was run by TCRdb on the multiplex PCR reads, yielding one entry per CDR3 protein. The sample has thousands of distinct CDR3 sequences, 25% to 35% seen once. This sequence originates from a human donor with a solid tumor. V and J are TRBV5-1 and TRBJ1-2; a weak D match, TRBD1 (6 bases). Sequenced material: blood. This CDR3 reads CASSFGGGRGYTF. Here the CDR3 DNA reads TGCGCCAGCAGCTTCGGCGGGGGGCGAGGCTACACCTTC.